This TCR beta chain was identified during a study of T cell changes during pregnancy in multiple sclerosis. The protocol was immunoSEQ multiplex PCR, while the TCRdb copy is restricted to in-frame clones and leaves out a portion. The table has about 76,000 clones, roughly 92% seen once. V shed 5 bases and J shed 2 bases, with 16 bases lying between them. Looked up from germline, CDR1 is SGHAT and CDR2 is FQNNGV. There are 15 residues in the CDR3. The sample here was peripheral blood, taken after pregnancy. The chain joins TRBV11-2 to TRBJ2-7; D may be TRBD1 (6 bases). The clonotype was recovered from a female donor in good health, enrolled as a control in a pregnancy study. The CDR3 is CASSPQPGDTYEQYF. CDR3 in DNA: TGTGCCAGCAGCCCCCAACCCGGGGACACCTACGAGCAGTACTTC.